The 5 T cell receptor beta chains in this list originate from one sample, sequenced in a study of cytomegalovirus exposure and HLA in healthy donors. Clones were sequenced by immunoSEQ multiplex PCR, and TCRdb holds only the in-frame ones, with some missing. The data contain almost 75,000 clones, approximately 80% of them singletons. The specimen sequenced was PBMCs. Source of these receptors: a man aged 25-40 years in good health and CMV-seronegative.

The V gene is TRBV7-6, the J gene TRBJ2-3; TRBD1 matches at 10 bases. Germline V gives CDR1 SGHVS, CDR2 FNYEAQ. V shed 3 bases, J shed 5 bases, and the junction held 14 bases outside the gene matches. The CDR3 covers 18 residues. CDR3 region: CASSFVPAATGGEDTQYF. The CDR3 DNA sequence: TGTGCCAGCAGCTTCGTTCCAGCGGCGACAGGGGGCGAAGATACGCAGTATTTT.

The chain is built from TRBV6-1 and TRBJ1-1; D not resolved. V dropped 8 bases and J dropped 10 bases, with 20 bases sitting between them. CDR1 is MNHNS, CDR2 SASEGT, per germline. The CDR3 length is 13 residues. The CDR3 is CASHLLEPSGAFF. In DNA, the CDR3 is TGTGCCAGCCATCTCTTGGAGCCTTCGGGAGCTTTCTTT.

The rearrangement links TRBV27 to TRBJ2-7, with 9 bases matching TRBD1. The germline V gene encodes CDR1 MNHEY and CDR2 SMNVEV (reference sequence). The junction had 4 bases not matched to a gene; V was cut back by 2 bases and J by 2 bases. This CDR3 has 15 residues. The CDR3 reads CASSLTGTGPYEQYF. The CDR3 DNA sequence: TGTGCCAGCAGTTTAACCGGGACAGGGCCCTACGAGCAGTACTTC.

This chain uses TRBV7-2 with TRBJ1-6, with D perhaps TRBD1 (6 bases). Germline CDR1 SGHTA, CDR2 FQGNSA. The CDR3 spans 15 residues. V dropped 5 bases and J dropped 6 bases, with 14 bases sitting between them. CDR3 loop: CASSLGGPINSPLHF. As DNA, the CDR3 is TGTGCCAGCAGCCTGGGGGGGCCCATTAATTCACCCCTCCACTTT.

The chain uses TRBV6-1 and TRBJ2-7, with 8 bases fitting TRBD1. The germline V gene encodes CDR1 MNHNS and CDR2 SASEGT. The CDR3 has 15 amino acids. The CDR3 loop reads CASSEGDRRYYEQYV. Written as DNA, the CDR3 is TGTGCCAGCAGCGAAGGGGACAGGAGATACTACGAGCAGTACGTC.